The 32 T cell receptor beta chains presented below share a single source sample, sequenced in a study of T-cell memory formation after mild COVID-19. TCRdb reprocessed the 5' RACE reads via MiXCR and lists one record per CDR3 protein. The data hold approximately 290,000 distinct CDR3 sequences, with roughly 8.2% observed a single time. Sequenced material: PBMCs or a T cell subset sorted from them (not recorded which). All receptors come from a man in his late teens or twenties who had mild COVID-19 (a few samples of this study predate the infection). Cell type and time point are not known.

This clonotype has just a few counts. CDR3 region: CASSADGPGAFF. For the CDR3, the DNA is TGTGCCAGCAGCGCGGACGGGCCCGGAGCTTTCTTT. The chain carries TRBV7-9 and TRBJ1-1, with no clear D. The V end lost 5 bases, the J end lost 10 bases, and 14 bases lay between the germline ends. Germline CDR1 SEHNR, CDR2 FQNEAQ (reference sequence). The CDR3 spans 12 residues.

In its sample, this clonotype was seen many times. This chain joins TRBV6-2 or TRBV6-3 and TRBJ2-2, with a weak D call TRBD1 (5 bases). The germline CDR1 and CDR2 sequences are MNHEY and SVGEGT. V gave up 0 bases and J gave up 5 bases, with 16 bases separating them. The CDR3 length is 17 residues. CDR3 nucleotide sequence: TGTGCCAGCAGTTACTCGATCTATTCAGGGTTGACCGGGGAGCTGTTTTTT. It yields the protein CASSYSIYSGLTGELFF.

This clonotype was recorded many times. This sequence joins TRBV7-8 and TRBJ1-6, with D hard to call. V lost 0 bases, J lost 7 bases, and 7 bases lay in between. The CDR3 contains 14 residues. The germline V gene has CDR1 SGHVS and CDR2 FQNEAQ. CDR3 sequence: CASSLAGENSPLHF. In DNA form, the CDR3 reads TGTGCCAGCAGCTTAGCTGGGGAGAATTCACCCCTCCACTTT.

The chain uses TRBV10-3 and TRBJ2-3; 9 bases fit TRBD2. The CDR3 spans 14 residues. The junction had 6 bases not matched to a gene; V was cut back by 6 bases and J by 5 bases. In germline, CDR1 is ENHRY, CDR2 SYGVKD. The CDR3 region has the DNA TGTGCCATCAGATTAGCGGGGGCGGGAGATACGCAGTATTTT. It translates to CAIRLAGAGDTQYF.

This clonotype was counted a few times. The chain joins TRBV4-1 to TRBJ2-2, with D hard to call. CDR1 and CDR2 from the germline V gene are MGHRA and YSYEKL. V lost 2 bases and J 4 bases, leaving 5 bases between the germline ends. CDR3 length equals 13 residues. CDR3 loop: CASSQPLTGELFF. CDR3 DNA: TGCGCCAGCAGCCAACCCCTCACCGGGGAGCTGTTTTTT.

A few counts support this clonotype. The V gene is TRBV10-3, the J gene TRBJ2-3; 8 positions agree with TRBD2. CDR3 length equals 17 residues. The V segment lost 3 bases and the J segment 1 base; nucleotides outside the gene matches: 9. The V gene's germline CDR1 is ENHRY and CDR2 SYGVKD. The CDR3 sequence: CAISDRLAGGRTDTQYF. The DNA for the CDR3 is TGTGCCATCAGTGATAGGTTGGCGGGGGGACGCACAGATACGCAGTATTTT.

This clonotype was detected ten times or more. The genes are TRBV7-8 and TRBJ2-1; D call uncertain. With 5 bases removed from V and 5 bases from J, the gap between germline ends came to 10 bases. This CDR3 spans 13 amino acids. Per germline, CDR1 SGHVS and CDR2 FQNEAQ. The CDR3 DNA follows: TGTGCCAGCAGCGCCTGGATCAACAATGAGCAGTTCTTC. This sequence encodes CASSAWINNEQFF.

The chain carries TRBV27 and TRBJ2-5, with D possibly matching TRBD1 (7 bases). The CDR3 sequence is 13 residues long. Germline V CDR1 and CDR2: MNHEY, SMNVEV (reference sequence). The V and J ends lost 5 bases and 9 bases respectively, with 16 bases between them. CDR3 nucleotides: TGTGCCAGCAGTGCAGGGGGGAGTAGGGCCCAGTACTTC. This translates into CASSAGGSRAQYF.

The chain combines TRBV5-8 with TRBJ2-3; a weak D match, TRBD2 (6 bases). This CDR3 contains 18 residues. The V end lost 0 bases, the J end lost 4 bases, and 21 bases lay between the germline ends. Germline V gives CDR1 SGHTS, CDR2 YDEGEE. This chain's CDR3 is CASSLGLWQGLSADTQYF. As DNA, the CDR3 is TGTGCCAGCAGCTTGGGTCTTTGGCAGGGACTTTCGGCAGATACGCAGTATTTT.

The gene calls are TRBV5-1 and TRBJ2-3; no clear D. Trimming removed 4 bases from V and 1 base from J, with 16 bases in between. The germline V gene has CDR1 SGHRS and CDR2 YFSETQ. This CDR3 has 16 residues. The CDR3 loop reads CASSPPATGGTDTQYF. The CDR3 nucleotides read TGCGCCAGCAGCCCCCCCGCCACGGGTGGCACAGATACGCAGTATTTT. The full variable domain, with the rest looked up from reference TRBV5-1 and TRBJ2-3, is KAGVTQTPRYLIKTRGQQVTLSCSPISGHRSVSWYQQTPGQGLQFLFEYFSETQRNKGNFPGRFSGRQFSNSRSEMNVSTLELGDSALYLCASSPPATGGTDTQYFGPGTRLTVL.

This chain uses TRBV7-4 with TRBJ1-4; 7 bases line up with TRBD1. The ends lost 5 bases at V and 7 bases at J; junction bases unmatched: 16. Germline assignment: CDR1 SGHVT and CDR2 SQSDAQ. This CDR3 spans 17 amino acids. The CDR3 bases are TGTGCCAGCAGCCCCTGCCGAGAGGGGGCTTGTGGTGAAAAACTGTTTTTT. It codes for CASSPCREGACGEKLFF.

The chain recombines TRBV2 with TRBJ2-3; D is uncertain. The CDR3 loop spans 16 amino acids. Germline V CDR1 and CDR2: SNHLY, FYNNEI. V lost 0 bases and J lost 0, with 10 bases in between. The CDR3 reads CASSEAPSTSTDTQYF. For the CDR3, the DNA is TGTGCCAGCAGTGAAGCGCCCTCAACTAGCACAGATACGCAGTATTTT.

The V call is TRBV7-6, the J call TRBJ2-3, with a weak D call TRBD2 (7 bases). CDR1 and CDR2 from the germline V gene are SGHVS and FNYEAQ. This CDR3 is built from 14 residues. The V end was cut by 5 bases, the J end by 5 bases, with 14 bases between. DNA for the CDR3: TGTGCCAGCAGCACCTGGCGGGGGCAAGATACGCAGTATTTT. It codes for CASSTWRGQDTQYF.

This clonotype has more than one count but fewer than ten. The rearrangement links TRBV20-1 to TRBJ1-1; no clear D. V shed 4 bases and J shed 2 bases, with 14 bases lying between them. The CDR3 runs 14 residues. Germline V lookup: CDR1 DFQATT, CDR2 SNEGSKA (reference sequence). The DNA of the CDR3 is TGCAGTGCTAAGCTGGCCAACAGAAACACTGAAGCTTTCTTT. Encoded protein: CSAKLANRNTEAFF.

This clonotype was detected a few times. The V gene is TRBV5-1, the J gene TRBJ2-2; D is unresolved. The CDR3 spans 14 residues. V lost 1 base and J 5 bases, leaving 9 bases between the germline ends. Germline-derived CDR1 and CDR2 are SGHRS and YFSETQ. Here the CDR3 DNA reads TGCGCCAGCAGCTTGACCCAGGAGACCGGGGAGCTGTTTTTT. This sequence encodes CASSLTQETGELFF.

This clonotype was observed a handful of times. The V call is TRBV19, the J call TRBJ2-1, with D possibly being TRBD2 (6 bases). V was shortened by 6 bases and J by 8 bases, with 14 bases between the two germline ends. The CDR3 totals 13 residues. Looked up from germline, CDR1 is LNHDA and CDR2 is SQIVND (reference sequence). This CDR3 reads CASSRTGEDEQFF. CDR3 nucleotide sequence: TGTGCCAGTAGCCGAACCGGGGAGGATGAGCAGTTCTTC.

The gene calls are TRBV5-6 and TRBJ2-5; TRBD2 matches 7 bases. J lost 7 bases, V lost 5 bases, and 8 bases had no gene match. Germline V gene data show CDR1 as SGHDT and CDR2 as YYEEEE. CDR3 size: 13 residues. Here the CDR3 DNA reads TGTGCCAGCAGTTCAGGGCGGGGGTGGACCCAGTACTTC. Encoded protein: CASSSGRGWTQYF.

V gene TRBV20-1 combines with J gene TRBJ1-1; no firm D call. Germline V CDR1 and CDR2: DFQATT, SNEGSKA (reference sequence). The CDR3 is made up of 12 amino acids. Trimming pared 3 bases from V and 12 bases from J, leaving 17 bases between. For the CDR3, the DNA is TGCAGTGCTAGGACCTCCGGACGTTCTCCTTTCTTT. Translating it yields CSARTSGRSPFF.

The V gene is TRBV4-3, the J gene TRBJ1-4; 7 nucleotides align to TRBD1. CDR3 length equals 15 residues. The V gene end was trimmed by 1 base and the J gene end by 3 bases; junction bases not matched to a gene: 2. The germline V gene encodes CDR1 LGHNA and CDR2 YSLEER. The CDR3 region is CASSQAGQPNEKLFF. CDR3 sequence (DNA): TGCGCCAGCAGCCAAGCGGGACAGCCTAATGAAAAACTGTTTTTT.

This clonotype was counted at least ten times. V is TRBV4-3 and J is TRBJ2-1, with 9 bases that match TRBD1. CDR1 is LGHNA, CDR2 YSLEER, per germline. The CDR3 is 15 amino acids. Germline trimming cut 0 bases from V and 8 bases from J; bases unmatched to any gene: 5. CDR3 nucleotides: TGCGCCAGCAGCCAAGATGACAGGGGGATCGATGAGCAGTTCTTC. As protein: CASSQDDRGIDEQFF.

This chain uses TRBV7-9 with TRBJ1-1, with D hard to call. Trimming took off 2 bases at V and 0 bases at J, with 4 bases between the two ends. Germline V lookup: CDR1 SEHNR, CDR2 FQNEAQ (reference sequence). The CDR3 covers 13 residues. In DNA, the CDR3 is TGTGCCAGCAGCTTACAGATGAACACTGAAGCTTTCTTT. Translating it yields CASSLQMNTEAFF.

This clonotype was counted a few times. The chain employs TRBV7-2 and TRBJ2-2; D might be TRBD2 (5 bases). Germline CDR1 and CDR2: SGHTA and FQGNSA. The germline V and J ends were trimmed by 5 bases and 7 bases, with 14 bases remaining between them. The CDR3 totals 14 residues. CDR3 sequence (DNA): TGTGCCAGCAGCCTCGGACCGGGGAGCGGGGAGCTGTTTTTT. As protein: CASSLGPGSGELFF. Filled out from reference TRBV7-2 and TRBJ2-2, the complete variable domain reads GAGVSQSPSNKVTEKGKDVELRCDPISGHTALYWYRQSLGQGLEFLIYFQGNSAPDKSGLPSDRFSAERTGGSVSTLTIQRTQQEDSAVYLCASSLGPGSGELFFGEGSRLTVL.

The chain carries TRBV14 and TRBJ1-2; D is ambiguous. The CDR3 is 13 residues long. CDR1 and CDR2 from the germline V gene are SGHDN and FVKESK. V was clipped by 0 bases and J by 8 bases, with 10 bases between them. In nucleotides, the CDR3 is TGTGCCAGCAGCCAAGATATAGGGTACGGCTACACCTTC. Protein sequence: CASSQDIGYGYTF.

This clonotype came up a few times. The chain carries TRBV4-1 and TRBJ2-7, with TRBD2 identical over 13 bases. This CDR3 region has 15 residues. From germline, CDR1 is MGHRA and CDR2 YSYEKL. Germline trimming cut 3 bases from V and 1 base from J; bases unmatched to any gene: 0. The CDR3 sequence is CASSQTSGGSYEQYF. The CDR3 DNA is TGCGCCAGCAGCCAGACTAGCGGGGGGTCCTACGAGCAGTACTTC.

This clonotype has at least ten counts. The chain couples TRBV6-2 or TRBV6-3 to TRBJ2-3; D not certain. V lost 0 bases and J 2 bases, leaving 9 bases between the germline ends. The CDR3 has 15 residues. CDR1 MNHEY and CDR2 SVGEGT come from the germline V gene. For the CDR3, the DNA is TGTGCCAGCAGTTACTCCGAGACCGACACAGATACGCAGTATTTT. Amino acid sequence: CASSYSETDTDTQYF.

The chain combines TRBV15 with TRBJ1-2, with D unclear. CDR1 is LNHNV, CDR2 YYDKDF, per germline (reference sequence). CDR3 length: 13 amino acids. The V end lost 10 bases, the J end lost 1 base, and 13 bases lay between the germline ends. The CDR3 is CAISYQNNYGYTF. DNA for the CDR3: TGTGCCATCTCGTATCAGAATAACTATGGCTACACCTTC.

This clonotype was observed many times. The rearrangement uses TRBV20-1 and TRBJ2-3, with D possibly TRBD2 on 6 matching bases. The ends were cut back, 6 bases at V and 1 base at J, with 11 bases in the middle. The CDR3 has 13 residues. CDR1 and CDR2 from the germline V gene are DFQATT and SNEGSKA (reference sequence). CDR3 sequence: CSAKGLGTDTQYF. The DNA for the CDR3 is TGCAGTGCCAAGGGACTTGGCACAGATACGCAGTATTTT.

The V and J genes are TRBV10-2 and TRBJ2-2, with TRBD1 identical over 12 bases. V shed 0 bases and J 7 bases; nucleotides not matched to a gene: 3. This CDR3 comprises 16 residues. CDR1 is WSHSY, CDR2 SAAADI, per germline. Here the CDR3 DNA reads TGCGCCAGCAGTGAGTCCGGGACAGGGGGCGGCGGGGAGCTGTTTTTT. Residues: CASSESGTGGGGELFF.

There are a few counts of this clonotype. The rearrangement uses TRBV12-3 or TRBV12-4 and TRBJ1-2, with TRBD1 matching over 8 bases. The CDR3 spans 13 residues. V lost 5 bases, J lost 6 bases, and 5 bases stayed unmatched. The CDR3 loop reads CASSGTGVNGYTF. The DNA of the CDR3 is TGTGCCAGCAGTGGGACAGGCGTAAATGGCTACACCTTC.

The chain links TRBV5-4 to TRBJ2-7; D may be TRBD2 (5 bases). Looked up from germline, CDR1 is SGHNT and CDR2 is YYREEE (reference sequence). The CDR3 totals 14 residues. Trimming shortened V by 1 base and J by 2 bases, and 10 bases separated the two germline ends. CDR3 protein: CASSLTLGAYEQYV. The CDR3 nucleotides read TGTGCCAGCAGCTTGACGCTCGGGGCCTACGAGCAGTACGTC.

The gene calls are TRBV28 and TRBJ1-1; no clear D. The CDR3 loop spans 15 amino acids. Trimming took 5 bases from V and 6 from J, leaving 19 bases between them. Germline assignment: CDR1 MDHEN and CDR2 SYDVKM. The DNA of the CDR3 is TGTGCCAGCAGTCAATACCCCCCCAAGAGGGCTGAAGCTTTCTTT. This encodes CASSQYPPKRAEAFF. The full variable domain, completed using reference TRBV28 and TRBJ1-1, is DVKVTQSSRYLVKRTGEKVFLECVQDMDHENMFWYRQDPGLGLRLIYFSYDVKMKEKGDIPEGYSVSREKKERFSLILESASTNQTSMYLCASSQYPPKRAEAFFGQGTRLTVV.

This clonotype came up many times. V is TRBV3-1 and J is TRBJ2-2, with D unclear. Germline V gene lookup returns CDR1 LGHDT and CDR2 YNNKEL (reference sequence). The CDR3 runs 16 residues. The V gene lost 6 bases and the J gene lost 0 bases, with 14 bases spanning the gap. CDR3 region: CASSPTVSTNTGELFF. The DNA of the CDR3 is TGTGCCAGCAGTCCGACCGTGTCCACGAACACCGGGGAGCTGTTTTTT. Looking up the rest from reference TRBV3-1 and TRBJ2-2 gives the full variable domain: DTAVSQTPKYLVTQMGNDKSIKCEQNLGHDTMYWYKQDSKKFLKIMFSYNNKELIINETVPNRFSPKSPDKAHLNLHINSLELGDSAVYFCASSPTVSTNTGELFFGEGSRLTVL.